This T cell receptor (beta chain) came from a study of blood T cell repertoires in COVID-19. Sequencing used immunoSEQ multiplex PCR; TCRdb keeps in-frame clones, though not all of them. The table has under 300,000 clones, around 87% seen once. Germline-derived CDR1 and CDR2 are MGHRA and YSYEKL. This CDR3 has 19 amino acids. The V segment lost 3 bases and the J segment 2 bases; nucleotides outside the gene matches: 15. The clonotype originates from a woman aged 70-85 years with active or convalescent COVID-19. V gene TRBV4-1 combines with J gene TRBJ2-3; 9 bases are shared with TRBD1. The sequencing input was peripheral blood. The CDR3 sequence is CASSHKPGTGLALTDTQYF. DNA of the CDR3: TGCGCCAGCAGCCACAAGCCCGGGACAGGGTTGGCCCTCACAGATACGCAGTATTTT.